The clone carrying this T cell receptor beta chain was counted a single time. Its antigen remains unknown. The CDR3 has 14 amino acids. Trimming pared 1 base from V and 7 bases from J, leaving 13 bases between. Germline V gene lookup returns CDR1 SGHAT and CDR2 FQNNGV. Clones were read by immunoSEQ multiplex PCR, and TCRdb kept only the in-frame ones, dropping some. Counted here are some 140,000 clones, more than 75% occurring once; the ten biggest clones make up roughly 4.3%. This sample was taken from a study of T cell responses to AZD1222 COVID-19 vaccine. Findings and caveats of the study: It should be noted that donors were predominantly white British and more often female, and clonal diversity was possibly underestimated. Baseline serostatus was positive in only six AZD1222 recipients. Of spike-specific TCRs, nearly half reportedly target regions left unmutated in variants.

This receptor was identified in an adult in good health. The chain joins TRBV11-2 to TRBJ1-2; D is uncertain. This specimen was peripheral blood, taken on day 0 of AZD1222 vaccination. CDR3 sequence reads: CASSLVGFESGYTF. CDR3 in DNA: TGTGCCAGCAGCTTAGTTGGGTTTGAGAGTGGCTACACCTTC.